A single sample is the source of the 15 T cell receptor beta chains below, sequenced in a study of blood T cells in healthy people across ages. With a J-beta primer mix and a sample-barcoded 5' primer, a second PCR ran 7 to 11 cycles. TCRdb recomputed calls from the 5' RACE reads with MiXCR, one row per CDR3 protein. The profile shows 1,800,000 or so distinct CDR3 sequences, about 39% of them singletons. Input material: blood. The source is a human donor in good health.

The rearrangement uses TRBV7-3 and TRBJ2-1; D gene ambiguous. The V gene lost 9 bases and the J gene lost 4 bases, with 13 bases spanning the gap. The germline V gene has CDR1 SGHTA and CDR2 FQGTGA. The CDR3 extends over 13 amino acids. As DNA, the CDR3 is TGTGCCAGGTCCTTGTGGGCTTACAATGAGCAGTTCTTC. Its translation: CARSLWAYNEQFF.

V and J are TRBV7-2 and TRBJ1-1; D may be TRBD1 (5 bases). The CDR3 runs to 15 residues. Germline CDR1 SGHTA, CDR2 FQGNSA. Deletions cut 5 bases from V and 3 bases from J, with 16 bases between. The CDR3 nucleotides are TGTGCCAGCAGCCTAAGTGGTCGGGGGGACACTGAAGCTTTCTTT. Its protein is CASSLSGRGDTEAFF.

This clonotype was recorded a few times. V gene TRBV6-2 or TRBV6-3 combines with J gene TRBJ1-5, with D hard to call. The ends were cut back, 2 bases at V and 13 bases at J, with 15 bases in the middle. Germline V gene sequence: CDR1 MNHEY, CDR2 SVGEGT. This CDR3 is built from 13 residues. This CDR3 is CASSYAYSNSQHF. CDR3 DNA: TGTGCCAGCAGTTACGCCTACTCAAATTCTCAGCATTTT.

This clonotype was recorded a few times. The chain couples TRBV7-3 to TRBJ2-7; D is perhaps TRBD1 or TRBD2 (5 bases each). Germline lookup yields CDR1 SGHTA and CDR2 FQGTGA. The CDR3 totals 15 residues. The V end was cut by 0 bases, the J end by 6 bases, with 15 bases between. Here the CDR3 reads CASSLTGTAVSEQYF. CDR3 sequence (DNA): TGTGCCAGCAGCTTAACAGGGACGGCGGTATCCGAGCAGTACTTC.

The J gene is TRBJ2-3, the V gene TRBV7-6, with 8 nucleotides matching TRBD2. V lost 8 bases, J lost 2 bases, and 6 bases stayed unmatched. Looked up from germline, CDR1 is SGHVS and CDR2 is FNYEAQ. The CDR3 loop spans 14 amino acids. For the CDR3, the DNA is TGTGCCAGCGCGCGCGGGGGGTCCACAGATACGCAGTATTTT. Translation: CASARGGSTDTQYF.

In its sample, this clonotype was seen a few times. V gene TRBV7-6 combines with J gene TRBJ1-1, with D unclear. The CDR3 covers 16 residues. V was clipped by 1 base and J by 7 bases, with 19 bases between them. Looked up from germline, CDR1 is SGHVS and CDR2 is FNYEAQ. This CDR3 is CASSLEVRQRTHEAFF. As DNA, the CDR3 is TGTGCCAGCAGCTTAGAGGTTCGGCAGAGAACACATGAAGCTTTCTTT. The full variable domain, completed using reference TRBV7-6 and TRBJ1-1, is GAGVSQSPRYKVTKRGQDVALRCDPISGHVSLYWYRQALGQGPEFLTYFNYEAQQDKSGLPNDRFSAERPEGSISTLTIQRTEQRDSAMYRCASSLEVRQRTHEAFFGQGTRLTVV.

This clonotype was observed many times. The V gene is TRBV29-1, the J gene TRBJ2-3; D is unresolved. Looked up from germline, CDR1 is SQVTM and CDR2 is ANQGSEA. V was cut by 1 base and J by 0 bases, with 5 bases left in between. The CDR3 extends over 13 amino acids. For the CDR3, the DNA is TGCAGCGTTGAAGGAGCTAGCACAGATACGCAGTATTTT. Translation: CSVEGASTDTQYF.

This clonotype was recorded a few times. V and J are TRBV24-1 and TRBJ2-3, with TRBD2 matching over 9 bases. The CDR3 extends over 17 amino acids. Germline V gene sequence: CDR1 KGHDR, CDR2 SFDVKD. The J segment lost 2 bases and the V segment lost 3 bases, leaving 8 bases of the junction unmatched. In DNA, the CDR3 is TGTGCCACCAGTGATCCGTCGACTAGCGGCCTCACAGATACGCAGTATTTT. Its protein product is CATSDPSTSGLTDTQYF.

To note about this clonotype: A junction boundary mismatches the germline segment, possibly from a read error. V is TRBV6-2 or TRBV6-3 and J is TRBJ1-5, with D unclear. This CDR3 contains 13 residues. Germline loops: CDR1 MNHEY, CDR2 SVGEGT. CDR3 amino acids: CTSSPRTNQPQHF. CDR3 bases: TGTACCAGCAGTCCCCGGACGAATCAGCCCCAGCATTTT.

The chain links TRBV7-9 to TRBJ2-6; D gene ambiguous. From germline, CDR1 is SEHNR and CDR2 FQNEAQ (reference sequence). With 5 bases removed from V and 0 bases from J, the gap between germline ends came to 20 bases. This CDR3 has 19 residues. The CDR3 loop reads CASSTTPTGLRSGANVLTF. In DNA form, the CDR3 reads TGTGCCAGCAGCACAACACCTACCGGCCTCCGCTCTGGGGCCAACGTCCTGACTTTC.

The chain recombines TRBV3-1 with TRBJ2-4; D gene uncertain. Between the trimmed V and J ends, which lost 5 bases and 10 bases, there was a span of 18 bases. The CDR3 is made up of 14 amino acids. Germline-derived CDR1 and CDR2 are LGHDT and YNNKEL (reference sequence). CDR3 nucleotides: TGTGCCAGCAGCTCAGAACCCGGGCGAAAGATTCAGTACTTC. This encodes CASSSEPGRKIQYF.

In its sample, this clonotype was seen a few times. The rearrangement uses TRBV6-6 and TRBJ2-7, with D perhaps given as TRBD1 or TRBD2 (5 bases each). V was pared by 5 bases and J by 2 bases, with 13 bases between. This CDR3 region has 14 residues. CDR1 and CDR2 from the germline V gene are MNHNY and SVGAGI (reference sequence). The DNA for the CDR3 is TGTGCCAGCAGTGACACCGGGGCTCCCTACGAGCAGTACTTC. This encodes CASSDTGAPYEQYF.

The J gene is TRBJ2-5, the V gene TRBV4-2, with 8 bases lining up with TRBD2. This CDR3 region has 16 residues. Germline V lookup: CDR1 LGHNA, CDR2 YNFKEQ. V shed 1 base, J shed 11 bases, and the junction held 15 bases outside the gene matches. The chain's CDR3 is CASSQGTGGARGEQYF. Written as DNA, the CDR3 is TGTGCCAGCAGCCAAGGGACCGGGGGGGCAAGGGGGGAGCAGTACTTC.

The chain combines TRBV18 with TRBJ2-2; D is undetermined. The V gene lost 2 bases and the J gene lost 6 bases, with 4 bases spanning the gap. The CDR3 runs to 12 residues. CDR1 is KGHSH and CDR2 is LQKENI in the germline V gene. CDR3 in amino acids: CASSPAAGELFF. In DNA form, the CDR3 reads TGTGCCAGCTCACCAGCGGCCGGGGAGCTGTTTTTT.

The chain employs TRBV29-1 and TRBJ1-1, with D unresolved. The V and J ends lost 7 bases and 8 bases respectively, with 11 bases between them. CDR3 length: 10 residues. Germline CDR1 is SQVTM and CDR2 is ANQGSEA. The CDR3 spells CSALRGEAFF. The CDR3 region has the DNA TGCAGCGCCCTTCGGGGAGAAGCTTTCTTT.